The 29 T cell receptor beta chains given below trace back to one sample, sequenced in a study of cytomegalovirus exposure and HLA in healthy donors (dated by TCRdb to about 2017). Library method: the immunoSEQ multiplex PCR assay. For the multiplex PCR, a mixture combining 60 forward primers for TCR Vbeta segments and 13 reverse primers for TCR Jbeta segments was used. Here the immuneACCESS table is served through TCRdb, limited to in-frame sequences with V and J called. Missing clones are a known gap in these copies; in checked studies unresolved V genes cover under half, and the rest lacks a known reason. This sample has 120,000 or so clones in its table, and over 70% of those were observed once. Roughly 1.2% of the sample comes from the top ten. Input material: PBMCs. The receptor set was obtained from a female donor in good health and CMV-seronegative.

This chain connects TRBV5-1 to TRBJ1-1; 9 nucleotides agree with TRBD1. The germline gives CDR1 SGHRS, CDR2 YFSETQ. Trimming at V came to 3 bases and at J to 10 bases, leaving 7 bases not matched to a gene. The CDR3 is made up of 13 amino acids. CDR3 in amino acids: CASSSGTGLVAFF. As DNA, the CDR3 is TGCGCCAGCAGCTCCGGGACAGGGTTGGTAGCTTTCTTT.

This clone appeared once. V and J are TRBV5-6 and TRBJ2-6; D is uncertain. Trimming took 1 base from V and 1 from J, leaving 6 bases between them. The CDR3 spans 15 residues. From germline, CDR1 is SGHDT and CDR2 YYEEEE. CDR3 region: CASSLRRSGANVLTF. The CDR3 DNA reads as TGTGCCAGCAGCTTGCGTCGGTCTGGGGCCAACGTCCTGACTTTC.

The chain joins TRBV5-1 to TRBJ1-2; D not certain. The length of the CDR3 is 15 residues. The germline gives CDR1 SGHRS, CDR2 YFSETQ. Trimming cost V 0 bases and J 4 bases, with 13 bases left between them. In DNA form, the CDR3 reads TGCGCCAGCAGCTTGGACCCTCGGGGAGGCTATGGCTACACCTTC. It is translated as CASSLDPRGGYGYTF.

In its sample, this clone was seen a few times. The chain recombines TRBV28 with TRBJ1-2; TRBD1 matches at 7 bases. J lost 4 bases, V lost 5 bases, and 7 bases had no gene match. Germline CDR1 reads MDHEN; CDR2 reads SYDVKM. This CDR3 comprises 14 residues. CDR3 region: CASSHSGTAYGYTF. Here the CDR3 DNA reads TGTGCCAGCAGTCATTCCGGGACAGCCTATGGCTACACCTTC.

The chain couples TRBV29-1 to TRBJ1-2; a weak D match, TRBD1 (6 bases). Between the trimmed V and J ends, which lost 6 bases and 4 bases, there was a span of 12 bases. CDR3 length: 12 amino acids. CDR1 is SQVTM and CDR2 is ANQGSEA in the germline V gene. CDR3 DNA: TGCAGCGTCCTGCAGGGGATCTATGGCTACACCTTC. This codes for CSVLQGIYGYTF.

This sequence joins TRBV11-2 and TRBJ2-1, with D possibly TRBD1 on 5 matching bases. The CDR3 is 14 amino acids. Germline V CDR1 and CDR2: SGHAT, FQNNGV. V lost 5 bases, J lost 0 bases, and 8 bases lay in between. The CDR3 region is CASSQGSSYNEQFF. In DNA, the CDR3 is TGTGCCAGCAGCCAGGGCAGCTCCTACAATGAGCAGTTCTTC.

CDR3 in amino acids: CASSPPGQGNPEAFF. The DNA for the CDR3 is TGTGCCAGCAGTCCCCCGGGACAGGGGAATCCTGAAGCTTTCTTT. The chain carries TRBV27 and TRBJ1-1; 10 bases line up with TRBD1. The CDR3 sequence is 15 residues long. Germline V gene lookup returns CDR1 MNHEY and CDR2 SMNVEV (reference sequence). After removal of 5 bases from V and 6 bases from J, the junction contained 9 bases not matched to a gene.

A single count supports this clone. The chain is built from TRBV9 and TRBJ1-1, with D unresolved. CDR1 SGDLS and CDR2 YYNGEE come from the germline V gene. The V and J ends lost 8 bases and 0 bases respectively, with 14 bases between them. There are 14 residues in the CDR3. The CDR3 loop reads CASNAGFVNTEAFF. The CDR3 DNA is TGTGCCAGTAACGCAGGATTCGTGAACACTGAAGCTTTCTTT.

As concerns this clone: The junction shows a germline mismatch at one end, possibly a read error. The chain carries TRBV19 and TRBJ2-7; 7 positions match TRBD2. Germline V lookup: CDR1 LNHDA, CDR2 SQIVND (reference sequence). This CDR3 is 14 amino acids long. The CDR3 coding sequence is TGTGCCAGTAGTCAGCGGGGATACTCCTACGGGCAGTACTTC. It translates to CASSQRGYSYGQYF.

The rearrangement joins TRBV28 to TRBJ1-1, with D unresolved. This CDR3 comprises 14 residues. The V end lost 7 bases, the J end lost 4 bases, and 16 bases lay between the germline ends. The germline CDR1 and CDR2 sequences are MDHEN and SYDVKM. This CDR3 reads CASKTMRDFTEAFF. The CDR3 region has the DNA TGTGCCAGCAAAACCATGAGGGATTTCACTGAAGCTTTCTTT.

V gene TRBV2 combines with J gene TRBJ2-7; D may be TRBD2 (6 bases). Germline V CDR1 and CDR2: SNHLY, FYNNEI. Trimming cost V 7 bases and J 0 bases, with 16 bases left between them. The CDR3 has 15 amino acids. The CDR3 DNA reads as TGTGCCAGCAATGGTGCGGGGACGAGCTCCTACGAGCAGTACTTC. Its protein is CASNGAGTSSYEQYF. Filled out from reference TRBV2 and TRBJ2-7, the complete variable domain reads EPEVTQTPSHQVTQMGQEVILRCVPISNHLYFYWYRQILGQKVEFLVSFYNNEISEKSEIFDDQFSVERPDGSNFTLKIRSTKLEDSAMYFCASNGAGTSSYEQYFGPGTRLTVT.

The J gene is TRBJ2-1, the V gene TRBV6-1; possibly TRBD2 for D (7 bases). The germline V gene has CDR1 MNHNS and CDR2 SASEGT. Trimming stripped 3 bases from V and 3 bases from J, with 12 bases between. The CDR3 contains 15 residues. The CDR3 region is CASSDGGLLYNEQFF. CDR3 DNA sequence: TGTGCCAGCAGTGACGGGGGGCTGCTCTACAATGAGCAGTTCTTC.

The chain uses TRBV28 and TRBJ1-1; TRBD1 is a possible D gene (6 bases). CDR1 MDHEN and CDR2 SYDVKM come from the germline V gene. Trimming left V 4 bases short and J 4 bases short, with 10 bases between. This CDR3 is built from 13 residues. DNA for the CDR3: TGTGCCAGCAGTTACAGGGTTGCCACTGAAGCTTTCTTT. This gives the protein CASSYRVATEAFF.

V usage is TRBV7-9 and J usage is TRBJ1-1; a possible D gene is TRBD1 (6 bases). Germline V gene data show CDR1 as SEHNR and CDR2 as FQNEAQ (reference sequence). Trimming cost V 6 bases and J 0 bases, with 8 bases left between them. The CDR3 consists of 13 residues. This CDR3 reads CASSDRLNTEAFF. The CDR3 nucleotides are TGTGCCAGCAGTGACAGGCTGAACACTGAAGCTTTCTTT. The full variable domain, in which reference TRBV7-9 and TRBJ1-1 provide the parts outside the CDR3, is DTGVSQNPRHKITKRGQNVTFRCDPISEHNRLYWYRQTLGQGPEFLTYFQNEAQLEKSRLLSDRFSAERPKGSFSTLEIQRTEQGDSAMYLCASSDRLNTEAFFGQGTRLTVV.

Here the CDR3 reads CASSSTGGTGYEQYF. The CDR3 nucleotides read TGTGCCAGCAGCTCGACAGGGGGTACTGGCTACGAGCAGTACTTC. This sequence joins TRBV5-5 and TRBJ2-7; TRBD1 matches 9 bases. With 3 bases clipped from V and 3 bases from J, the junction kept 7 bases outside the gene matches. Germline V CDR1 and CDR2: SGHKS, YYEKEE (reference sequence). The CDR3 is 15 amino acids.

Here the CDR3 DNA reads TGTGCCAGCAGCTATCTGGGCAGAGTCGCAGGAAACACCATATATTTT. Its protein is CASSYLGRVAGNTIYF. The J gene is TRBJ1-3, the V gene TRBV11-2; no clear D. CDR1 SGHAT and CDR2 FQNNGV come from the germline V gene. The V end was cut by 4 bases, the J end by 4 bases, with 17 bases between. This CDR3 has 16 residues.

Only one count was recorded for this clone. CDR3: CASSLTGRTEETQYF. DNA of the CDR3: TGCGCCAGCAGCCTAACGGGACGGACAGAAGAGACCCAGTACTTC. This chain connects TRBV4-1 to TRBJ2-5; D is possibly TRBD1 (6 bases). This CDR3 is 15 amino acids long. V lost 4 bases and J lost 3, with 15 bases in between. Germline V gene sequence: CDR1 MGHRA, CDR2 YSYEKL.

The V gene is TRBV28, the J gene TRBJ2-7, with D unresolved. Germline CDR1 and CDR2: MDHEN and SYDVKM. CDR3 length equals 15 residues. V was trimmed by 2 bases and J by 3 bases, leaving 14 bases between them. In DNA, the CDR3 is TGTGCCAGCAGTTTAGCAAGAGCGAGATTCTACGAGCAGTACTTC. Translating it yields CASSLARARFYEQYF. Full variable domain (outside the CDR3, taken from reference TRBV28 and TRBJ2-7): DVKVTQSSRYLVKRTGEKVFLECVQDMDHENMFWYRQDPGLGLRLIYFSYDVKMKEKGDIPEGYSVSREKKERFSLILESASTNQTSMYLCASSLARARFYEQYFGPGTRLTVT.

The V call is TRBV5-1, the J call TRBJ1-1, with a weak D call TRBD1 (5 bases). The germline V gene encodes CDR1 SGHRS and CDR2 YFSETQ. V lost 5 bases to trimming and J lost 7 bases, with 12 bases between them. CDR3 length: 12 amino acids. The CDR3 sequence is CASRKTADEAFF. Written as DNA, the CDR3 is TGCGCCAGCAGGAAGACAGCCGATGAAGCTTTCTTT.

This clone was seen more than once but under ten times. The V gene is TRBV5-1, the J gene TRBJ2-3; D ambiguous. Germline V lookup: CDR1 SGHRS, CDR2 YFSETQ. Trimming left V 4 bases short and J 2 bases short, with 14 bases between. This CDR3 comprises 15 residues. The CDR3 reads CASSPQVTLTDTQYF. CDR3 sequence (DNA): TGCGCCAGCAGCCCTCAGGTTACCCTCACAGATACGCAGTATTTT.

This clone was observed a single time. V usage is TRBV27 and J usage is TRBJ1-5; D uncertain. Germline V gene lookup returns CDR1 MNHEY and CDR2 SMNVEV (reference sequence). Deletions cut 3 bases from V and 0 bases from J, with 6 bases between. The CDR3 loop spans 14 amino acids. CDR3 in amino acids: CASSFYYSNQPQHF. CDR3 in DNA: TGTGCCAGCAGTTTTTATTATAGCAATCAGCCCCAGCATTTT.

This chain links TRBV27 with TRBJ1-2, with D maybe TRBD1 (6 bases). The CDR3 is 15 amino acids. Trimming removed 2 bases at V and 3 bases at J, with 13 bases between. Germline CDR1 MNHEY, CDR2 SMNVEV (reference sequence). The CDR3 is CASSLGVKGDYGYTF. DNA of the CDR3: TGTGCCAGCAGTTTAGGGGTTAAGGGGGACTATGGCTACACCTTC.

In this sample, this clone turned up a few times. The chain is built from TRBV14 and TRBJ2-3; D might be TRBD1 (5 bases). V gave up 4 bases and J gave up 1 base, with 12 bases separating them. Germline CDR1 reads SGHDN; CDR2 reads FVKESK. The CDR3 is 15 residues long. As DNA, the CDR3 is TGTGCCAGCAGCCCTCTGGGCAGGGGCACAGATACGCAGTATTTT. Protein product: CASSPLGRGTDTQYF.

The gene calls are TRBV2 and TRBJ1-5; TRBD1 is a possible D gene (6 bases). The ends were cut back, 6 bases at V and 7 bases at J, with 16 bases in the middle. CDR1 is SNHLY, CDR2 FYNNEI, per germline. This CDR3 contains 14 residues. CDR3 DNA sequence: TGTGCCAGCAGGGAAACAGGGTCCGGACAGCCCCAGCATTTT. This sequence encodes CASRETGSGQPQHF.

The rearrangement uses TRBV7-2 and TRBJ1-1; D unresolved. The germline CDR1 and CDR2 sequences are SGHTA and FQGNSA. Trimming pared 1 base from V and 10 bases from J, leaving 19 bases between. CDR3 length: 15 amino acids. CDR3 sequence reads: CASSLGGGWLSSAFF. The CDR3 region has the DNA TGTGCCAGCAGCTTAGGAGGAGGGTGGTTATCGTCAGCTTTCTTT.

The chain links TRBV5-1 to TRBJ2-3, with D maybe TRBD2 (7 bases). Trimming took 0 bases from V and 2 from J, leaving 13 bases between them. The CDR3 extends over 16 amino acids. Germline V gives CDR1 SGHRS, CDR2 YFSETQ. In DNA form, the CDR3 reads TGCGCCAGCAGCTTGGAGGGGGGGCAGAACACAGATACGCAGTATTTT. Translating it yields CASSLEGGQNTDTQYF.

The gene calls are TRBV5-1 and TRBJ2-7; 8 positions match TRBD2. The germline gives CDR1 SGHRS, CDR2 YFSETQ. The V and J ends lost 3 bases and 2 bases, in that order; junction bases with no gene match: 10. This CDR3 spans 16 amino acids. The CDR3 loop reads CASSWVRAGGPYEQYF. The CDR3 DNA sequence: TGCGCCAGCAGCTGGGTTAGGGCGGGAGGACCCTACGAGCAGTACTTC.

This chain joins TRBV19 and TRBJ2-1; D unclear. The CDR3 length is 15 residues. Germline V gene lookup returns CDR1 LNHDA and CDR2 SQIVND (reference sequence). Trimming left V 5 bases short and J 1 base short, with 12 bases between. As DNA, the CDR3 is TGTGCCAGTAGTTTATCGGTGGTATCCTACAATGAGCAGTTCTTC. Translated, it gives CASSLSVVSYNEQFF.

DNA for the CDR3: TGTGCCGTCCGACAGGTAGTTGAAGCTTTCTTT. Translated, it gives CAVRQVVEAFF. The chain recombines TRBV6-1 with TRBJ1-1; possible D gene TRBD1, 6 bases. Germline CDR1 is MNHNS and CDR2 is SASEGT. CDR3 size: 11 residues. V was shortened by 11 bases and J by 7 bases, with 14 bases between the two germline ends.